A single sample gave rise to the 2 T cell receptor beta chains below, sequenced in a study of beta chain features in type 1 diabetes. Reverse transcribing all isolated RNA meant expressed TCRB transcripts were sequenced. Clones were read by immunoSEQ multiplex PCR, and TCRdb kept only the in-frame ones, dropping some. The sample has 900,000 or so clones; roughly 17% are singletons. What was sequenced was naive CD4+ T cells from blood. The receptors come from a woman younger than 30 in good health.

This clone was picked up a small number of times. The J gene is TRBJ2-7, the V gene TRBV6-5; D is ambiguous. Germline V gene sequence: CDR1 MNHEY, CDR2 SVGAGI. Trimming stripped 2 bases from V and 1 base from J, with 12 bases between. The CDR3 sequence is 15 residues long. This chain's CDR3 is CASSYSTMGSYEQYF. As DNA, the CDR3 is TGTGCCAGCAGTTACAGCACAATGGGGTCCTACGAGCAGTACTTC.

The chain combines TRBV11-1 with TRBJ2-7; D unresolved. This CDR3 has 13 amino acids. V lost 3 bases and J 5 bases, leaving 11 bases between the germline ends. CDR1 is SGHAT, CDR2 FQDESV, per germline (reference sequence). DNA for the CDR3: TGTGCCAGCAGCTTGGGGAAGAAGGACGAGCAGTACTTC. As protein: CASSLGKKDEQYF.